This TCR beta chain stems from a study of blood T cell repertoires in COVID-19. Whole-study context: Samples representing acute and convalescent COVID-19 were sourced from the United States, Italy and Spain. Nucleic acid was either cDNA or gDNA, and it came from T cells, B-cell-depleted T cells, or PBMCs.

Assay used: immunoSEQ multiplex PCR; TCRdb lists only in-frame clones, some missing. Here the sample spans approximately 67,000 clones, roughly 80% being singletons. By sample fraction, this clone is medium-sized. The CDR3 runs 14 residues. Per the germline V gene, CDR1 is SEHNR and CDR2 is FQNEAQ (reference sequence). Trimming pared 5 bases from V and 4 bases from J, leaving 12 bases between. The genes are TRBV7-9 and TRBJ1-5; maybe TRBD1 (6 bases). Sequenced sample: peripheral blood. The source is a man in his 60s with acute or convalescent COVID-19. The CDR3 DNA reads as TGTGCCAGCAGCATAGGACAGACTAATCAGCCCCAGCATTTT. Translation gives CASSIGQTNQPQHF.